This T cell receptor beta chain was captured by sequencing in a study of radiotherapy plus CTLA-4 blockade in lung cancer. Enrolled patients, whose metastatic non-small-cell lung cancer was chemo-refractory, received focal radiation plus CTLA-4 blockade with ipilimumab. Sequencing used immunoSEQ multiplex PCR; TCRdb keeps in-frame clones, though not all of them. The repertoire holds 70,000 to 95,000 clones, with about four fifths as singletons. This clonotype was obtained from a human donor with non-small cell lung cancer that progressed on radiotherapy plus ipilimumab. The sequencing here drew on peripheral blood, taken from a patient treated with radiotherapy plus ipilimumab.

For the CDR3, the DNA is TGTGCCAGCAGGTGGGACAGGGAGGGAAAAGGCTACACCTTC. This gives the protein CASRWDREGKGYTF. This chain connects TRBV6-5 to TRBJ1-2, with 9 bases identical to TRBD1. CDR3 length equals 14 residues. CDR1 and CDR2 (germline): MNHEY, SVGAGI. Trimming cost V 6 bases and J 8 bases; bases outside gene matches: 10.